This TCR beta chain was recorded in a study of graft-versus-host responses after intestinal transplantation. Study-wide results and limits: GvH clones appeared in recipient marrow, some first in ileum or blood. High graft-versus-host to host-versus-graft clonal ratios were seen in allografts of patients with graft-donor T cell macrochimerism.

Germline V lookup: CDR1 SGHNT, CDR2 YYREEE (reference sequence). CDR3 length: 16 residues. Losses at the gene ends were 3 bases for V and 9 bases for J; bases not matched to a gene: 14. Sequenced by immunoSEQ multiplex PCR; TCRdb stores in-frame clones only, minus some. Of 45,000 to 60,000 clones detected, 80% to 95% appear once; the ten largest clones hold roughly 2.7%. A remark on this clone: As yet, its antigen is unknown.

V usage is TRBV5-4 and J usage is TRBJ2-1, with 8 nucleotides matching TRBD2. This clonotype was obtained from a human donor who was the organ donor for an intestinal transplant. This sample comprised unstimulated CD4+ T cells sorted from spleen or lymph node cells, obtained before transplant. CDR3 nucleotide sequence: TGTGCCAGCAGCTCGCCTGGGACTAGGAGGTTGGGTGAGCAGTTCTTC. Protein sequence: CASSSPGTRRLGEQFF.